Each of the 22 T cell receptor beta chains below was sequenced from the same sample in a study of blood T cells in healthy people across ages. A second PCR, run for roughly 7 to 12 cycles, used a sample-barcoded 5' primer plus a J-beta primer mix. TCRdb re-called the 5' RACE reads with MiXCR, one entry per CDR3 protein. There are 1.4 million to 1.5 million distinct CDR3 sequences in the sample; approximately 40% occur only once, and 6.5% to 10% lies in the top ten. Material: blood. These receptors came from a woman aged 18-29 years in good health.

This clonotype was counted a few times. This rearrangement joins TRBV7-9 to TRBJ2-1; 11 bases are shared with TRBD2. Germline V CDR1 and CDR2: SEHNR, FQNEAQ (reference sequence). The CDR3 is 19 amino acids. After removal of 1 base from V and 0 bases from J, the junction contained 8 bases not matched to a gene. The CDR3: CASSLVALAGGHSYNEQFF. CDR3 nucleotide sequence: TGTGCCAGCAGCTTAGTTGCGCTAGCGGGAGGCCACTCCTACAATGAGCAGTTCTTC.

This clonotype was counted between two and nine times. The chain links TRBV4-1 to TRBJ1-5, with a possible D match to TRBD1 (6 bases). V dropped 4 bases and J dropped 0 bases, with 10 bases sitting between them. The V gene's germline CDR1 is MGHRA and CDR2 YSYEKL. The CDR3 has 15 residues. CDR3 in DNA: TGCGCCAGCAGCCCGGGACACCTTAGCAATCAGCCCCAGCATTTT. It translates to CASSPGHLSNQPQHF.

This clonotype was seen a few times. The gene calls are TRBV2 and TRBJ1-1; D call uncertain. V was pared by 5 bases and J by 0 bases, with 10 bases between. Germline CDR1 is SNHLY and CDR2 is FYNNEI. This CDR3 has 14 amino acids. CDR3 in amino acids: CASSTHIMNTEAFF. The CDR3, as DNA: TGTGCCAGCAGTACACATATCATGAACACTGAAGCTTTCTTT.

The J gene is TRBJ2-1, the V gene TRBV6-6; possibly TRBD2 for D (6 bases). V lost 2 bases and J 6 bases, leaving 14 bases between the germline ends. Germline-derived CDR1 and CDR2 are MNHNY and SVGAGI (reference sequence). This CDR3 contains 15 residues. The CDR3 sequence is CASSYQQRVGNEQFF. Here the CDR3 DNA reads TGTGCCAGCAGTTACCAACAGCGGGTGGGCAATGAGCAGTTCTTC.

The V gene is TRBV3-1, the J gene TRBJ2-1, with 8 bases identical to TRBD2. This CDR3 has 15 amino acids. The germline V gene has CDR1 LGHDT and CDR2 YNNKEL (reference sequence). Losses at the gene ends were 1 base for V and 2 bases for J; bases not matched to a gene: 1. CDR3 in amino acids: CASSQGLAPYNEQFF. The CDR3 DNA sequence: TGTGCCAGCAGCCAAGGACTAGCGCCCTACAATGAGCAGTTCTTC.

This clonotype was observed a few times. The chain joins TRBV28 to TRBJ1-2, with D perhaps TRBD1 (5 bases). V shed 8 bases and J shed 5 bases, with 21 bases lying between them. The V gene's germline CDR1 is MDHEN and CDR2 SYDVKM. The length of the CDR3 is 15 residues. The DNA of the CDR3 is TGTGCCAGCGGGACGGCAGGAAAACTCCCTTATGGCTACACCTTC. Translation gives CASGTAGKLPYGYTF.

This clonotype was seen more than once but under ten times. V usage is TRBV6-5 and J usage is TRBJ1-5, with 9 bases aligning to TRBD1. CDR3 size: 15 residues. With 9 bases clipped from V and 6 bases from J, the junction kept 12 bases outside the gene matches. The germline gives CDR1 MNHEY, CDR2 SVGAGI. The CDR3 coding sequence is TGTGCCAGTGGACCCGGGACAGGGCTGGGTCAGCCCCAGCATTTT. This translates into CASGPGTGLGQPQHF.

V usage is TRBV15 and J usage is TRBJ2-1; 9 positions agree with TRBD1. This CDR3 is 16 amino acids long. Germline lookup yields CDR1 LNHNV and CDR2 YYDKDF (reference sequence). The V segment lost 4 bases and the J segment 5 bases; nucleotides outside the gene matches: 9. The CDR3 sequence is CATSTSGTGMNNEQFF. CDR3 in DNA: TGTGCCACCAGCACAAGCGGGACAGGGATGAACAATGAGCAGTTCTTC.

The chain couples TRBV10-3 to TRBJ2-1; 7 nucleotides agree with TRBD1. The end of the DNA is better explained by TRBJ2-7, so the J call may be wrong. The CDR3 has 13 residues. Looked up from germline, CDR1 is ENHRY and CDR2 is SYGVKD. DNA of the CDR3: TGTGCCATCAGAGAGGGACAGTACAATGAGCAGTACTTC. This sequence encodes CAIREGQYNEQYF.

The gene calls are TRBV7-9 and TRBJ2-7; D ambiguous. Judging by the DNA end, TRBJ2-5 fits better; the J call may be wrong. Germline CDR1 reads SEHNR; CDR2 reads FQNEAQ (reference sequence). The CDR3 has 14 residues. In DNA, the CDR3 is TGTGCCAGCAGCCTACAGAACACGGAAGAGACCCAGTACTTC. As protein: CASSLQNTEETQYF.

J is TRBJ2-1 and V is TRBV7-8; 10 nucleotides align to TRBD2. With 4 bases clipped from V and 3 bases from J, the junction kept 6 bases outside the gene matches. CDR3 length: 16 residues. Germline CDR1 and CDR2: SGHVS and FQNEAQ. The CDR3 coding sequence is TGTGCCAGCAGCTCCCTAGCGGGGGCCCTCTACAATGAGCAGTTCTTC. As protein: CASSSLAGALYNEQFF.

The chain is built from TRBV9 and TRBJ2-1, with 8 bases aligning to TRBD2. The CDR3 runs to 16 residues. Germline CDR1 SGDLS, CDR2 YYNGEE. V shed 4 bases, J shed 5 bases, and the junction held 11 bases outside the gene matches. For the CDR3, the DNA is TGTGCCAGCAGCAATGACCAAGCGGGAGTAAACAATGAGCAGTTCTTC. Translation gives CASSNDQAGVNNEQFF.

V usage is TRBV4-2 and J usage is TRBJ2-5; 10 nucleotides line up with TRBD2. The CDR3 consists of 16 residues. V trimming: 1 base; J trimming: 1 base; junction bases outside the gene matches: 3. Germline lookup yields CDR1 LGHNA and CDR2 YNFKEQ. CDR3 residues: CASSQGASGGQETQYF. The CDR3 DNA sequence: TGTGCCAGCAGCCAAGGGGCTAGCGGGGGCCAAGAGACCCAGTACTTC.

This chain connects TRBV4-1 to TRBJ2-7; 10 nucleotides match TRBD1. The germline gives CDR1 MGHRA, CDR2 YSYEKL. This CDR3 has 15 residues. Trimming took 1 base from V and 6 from J; bases not matched to a gene: 6. CDR3 DNA sequence: TGCGCCAGCAGCCAAGGAGACAGGGGGCGGGGCGAGCAGTACTTC. It is translated as CASSQGDRGRGEQYF.

The CDR3 loop reads CASSLWASGPDTQYF. The CDR3 coding sequence is TGTGCCAGCAGTTTATGGGCTAGCGGACCAGATACGCAGTATTTT. The genes are TRBV27 and TRBJ2-3, with 7 nucleotides matching TRBD2. Germline lookup yields CDR1 MNHEY and CDR2 SMNVEV (reference sequence). V was pared by 1 base and J by 4 bases, with 5 bases of the junction left unmatched. The CDR3 sequence is 15 residues long.

This clonotype was observed a few times. This chain connects TRBV4-1 to TRBJ1-2; tentative D call: TRBD1 (6 bases). V was clipped by 3 bases and J by 8 bases, with 16 bases between them. The CDR3 runs 14 residues. Germline V gene sequence: CDR1 MGHRA, CDR2 YSYEKL. CDR3 nucleotide sequence: TGCGCCAGCAGCCATCCCTCGGGGGCGAAAGGCTACACCTTC. This encodes CASSHPSGAKGYTF.

This clonotype was seen only once. The CDR3 loop is CASRRTYPTDTQYF. The CDR3 coding sequence is TGTGCCAGCCGCCGGACGTATCCCACAGATACGCAGTATTTT. V gene TRBV28 combines with J gene TRBJ2-3; unclear D gene. Germline values: CDR1 MDHEN, CDR2 SYDVKM. This CDR3 spans 14 amino acids. With 8 bases removed from V and 2 bases from J, the gap between germline ends came to 14 bases.

The CDR3 nucleotides read TGCGCCAGCAGCCAAGATGTGCTCGTCCAAGAGACCCAGTACTTC. It translates to CASSQDVLVQETQYF. The chain has TRBV4-1 and TRBJ2-5; D unresolved. The CDR3 sequence is 15 residues long. Trimming removed 0 bases at V and 1 base at J, with 9 bases between. Germline V gene sequence: CDR1 MGHRA, CDR2 YSYEKL.

This clonotype has only a few counts. The V call is TRBV20-1, the J call TRBJ2-1; the D call may be TRBD1 or TRBD2 (5 bases each). Germline V gene data show CDR1 as DFQATT and CDR2 as SNEGSKA (reference sequence). The CDR3 is 19 amino acids. V was shortened by 0 bases and J by 3 bases, with 24 bases between the two germline ends. The CDR3 reads CSARDLNTGTPSYYNEQFF. The CDR3, as DNA: TGCAGTGCTAGAGATCTCAATACCGGGACCCCGTCCTACTACAATGAGCAGTTCTTC.

This clonotype was counted once. V and J are TRBV9 and TRBJ2-1, with no clear D. The CDR3 extends over 14 amino acids. Trimming cost V 0 bases and J 6 bases, with 10 bases left between them. Germline CDR1 reads SGDLS; CDR2 reads YYNGEE. The CDR3 DNA is TGTGCCAGCAGCGTAGGTAGTCAGACCAATGAGCAGTTCTTC. Translation gives CASSVGSQTNEQFF.

This clonotype was seen just once. A read error is possible here, since a much larger clone lies one base away. The chain is built from TRBV9 and TRBJ2-5, with 10 nucleotides matching TRBD2. The CDR3 has 16 amino acids. Germline V gene sequence: CDR1 SGDLS, CDR2 YYNGEE. The J segment lost 3 bases and the V segment lost 3 bases, leaving 8 bases of the junction unmatched. Here the CDR3 DNA reads TGTGCCAGCAGCGCCACTAGCGGGGAAGCAAAAGAGACCCAGTACTTC. Protein sequence: CASSATSGEAKETQYF.

The chain employs TRBV9 and TRBJ1-5, with D possibly TRBD1 on 6 matching bases. Germline V gives CDR1 SGDLS, CDR2 YYNGEE. Trimming took 7 bases from V and 4 from J, leaving 15 bases between them. The CDR3 length is 14 residues. CDR3 sequence reads: CASAIGGANQPQHF. In DNA form, the CDR3 reads TGTGCCAGCGCAATAGGGGGGGCTAATCAGCCCCAGCATTTT.